The source of this T cell receptor (beta chain) is a study of blood T cell repertoires in COVID-19. Seattle's cohort entered during active infection and was followed longitudinally. Libraries were prepared by immunoSEQ multiplex PCR; TCRdb keeps only in-frame clonotypes and omits some of them. The sample holds roughly 500,000 clones, roughly 89% seen once. The CDR3 is 13 residues long. Trimming removed 2 bases at V and 7 bases at J, with 12 bases between. The V gene's germline CDR1 is KGHSH and CDR2 LQKENI. The V call is TRBV18, the J call TRBJ2-7, with D possibly being TRBD2 (6 bases). This sequence originates from a young man with COVID-19, enrolled during active disease. Sequenced: peripheral blood. The CDR3 nucleotides are TGTGCCAGCTCACCATTACCACGGGGGGAGCAGTACTTC. Residues: CASSPLPRGEQYF.